This T cell receptor (beta chain) was documented in a study of shared T cell receptors in the human thymus (dated by TCRdb to about 2021). Some background on the complete study: The study examined how self-reactive, shared T-cell receptor alpha chains are generated in the human thymus.

The library was built by means of the immunoSEQ multiplex PCR assay. The clones in this table, taken by TCRdb from immuneACCESS, are in-frame only. Not every clone is retained; where verified, under half of the shortfall comes from an unresolved V gene, and the cause of the rest is unknown. The sample profile shows more than 550,000 clones; 70% to 90% of them were found once. Around 0.01% of the sample is in the top ten clones. V is pared back by 3 bases and J by 8 bases, with 14 bases lying between the germline termini. The germline V gene sets CDR1 to MNHNS and CDR2 to SASEGT. Measured from the cysteine to the phenylalanine, the CDR3 is 15 residues long. Only the CDR3 region is kept as DNA, spanning 45 bases read in frame from base 1. With regard to this clone: Its binding antigen is unknown. It has no much larger one-base neighbor in the sample; base qualities were not kept.

These same records also appear under a second study, on human thymus T cells. As that second paper reports: In Finland, the donors were immunologically healthy infants who were having open corrective cardiac surgery for congenital heart defects. Thymus tissue was obtained as surgical resects removed during corrective cardiac surgery. Usage of V and J gene segments appeared to be biased in both the thymic and the peripheral blood repertoires. The related research found that thymic TCR repertoires overlapped highly between unrelated individuals. The study characterized TCR alpha and beta repertoires from under 10 infant thymus samples and a few related peripheral blood samples. The cohort included a handful of male and a couple of female infants, with donor ages spanning 7 to 244 days. Thymocytes were mechanically released from the tissue and were stored as pellets of about 10-30 million cells at -70 degrees C. Genomic DNA was extracted from frozen cell pellets with a QIAsymphony instrument. The immunoSEQ multiplex PCR assay was used to amplify the TCRB and TCRAD loci from a standardized amount of quality-controlled genomic DNA. Amplicons spanned the V(D)J region at a length sufficient to cover the CDR3 and identify V and J genes. The commercial immunoSEQ service was used to sequence amplicons on an Illumina platform. Primer bias and sequencing errors were corrected as previously described, and TCRAD and TCRB definitions were based on the IMGT database. Repertoires were analysed with immunoSEQ Analyzer 3.0 and VDJTools, covering basic statistics, V/J segment usage, diversity estimates, rarefaction and pairwise overlap. Diversity was estimated using the Chao1, ChaoE, Efron-Thisted, Shannon and inverse Simpson indices, and was also estimated on datasets down-sampled to the size of the smallest sample. For repertoire overlap, CDR3 nucleotide sequence, V gene and J gene had to match strictly, and clustering was done by Jaccard-based multidimensional scaling. Thymus samples yielded on average approximately 800,000 unique TCRB clonotypes, compared with around 84,000 from blood samples.

The origin of this receptor is a girl under three years old with a congenital heart defect. Donor details come from another sample of the same person, matched by shared clones. The V and J segments used are TRBV6-1 and TRBJ1-6, and possibly TRBD1, on 5 matching bases. The sequenced material came from thymocytes. The CDR3 sequence is CASSETAGGDSPLHF. The DNA is as follows: TGTGCCAGCAGTGAGACAGCGGGCGGCGATTCACCCCTCCACTTT.